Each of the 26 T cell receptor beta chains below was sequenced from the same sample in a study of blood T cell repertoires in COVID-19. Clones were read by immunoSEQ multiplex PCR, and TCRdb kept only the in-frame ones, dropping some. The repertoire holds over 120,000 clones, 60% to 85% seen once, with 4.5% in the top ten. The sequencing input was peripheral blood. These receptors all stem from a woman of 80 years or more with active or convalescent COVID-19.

The CDR3 coding sequence is TGCGCCAGCAGCCCCCGGCAGGACTATGGCTACACCTTC. As protein: CASSPRQDYGYTF. The chain joins TRBV5-1 to TRBJ1-2; D is unclear. V was clipped by 4 bases and J by 3 bases, with 10 bases between them. This CDR3 spans 13 amino acids. CDR1 is SGHRS and CDR2 is YFSETQ in the germline V gene.

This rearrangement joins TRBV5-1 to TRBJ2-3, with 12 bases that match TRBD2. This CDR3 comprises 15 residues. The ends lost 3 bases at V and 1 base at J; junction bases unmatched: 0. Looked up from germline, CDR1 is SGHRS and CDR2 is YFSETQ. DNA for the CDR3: TGCGCCAGCAGCTCTAGCGGGGGGGGCACAGATACGCAGTATTTT. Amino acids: CASSSSGGGTDTQYF.

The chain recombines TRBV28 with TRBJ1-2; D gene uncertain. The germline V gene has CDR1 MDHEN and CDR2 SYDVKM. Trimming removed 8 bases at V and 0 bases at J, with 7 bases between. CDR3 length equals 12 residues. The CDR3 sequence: CASSGSNYGYTF. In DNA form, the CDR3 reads TGTGCCAGCTCAGGATCTAACTATGGCTACACCTTC.

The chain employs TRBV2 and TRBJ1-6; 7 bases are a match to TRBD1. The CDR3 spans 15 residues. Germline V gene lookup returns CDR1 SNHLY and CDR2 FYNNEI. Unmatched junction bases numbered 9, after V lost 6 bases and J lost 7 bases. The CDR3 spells CASRPRTGGNSPLHF. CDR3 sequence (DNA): TGTGCCAGCAGGCCCCGGACAGGAGGAAATTCACCCCTCCACTTT.

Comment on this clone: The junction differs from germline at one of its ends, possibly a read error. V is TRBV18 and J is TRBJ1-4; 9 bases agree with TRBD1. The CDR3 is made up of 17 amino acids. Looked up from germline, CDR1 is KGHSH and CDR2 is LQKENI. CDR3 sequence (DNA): TGTGCCAGCTCACCACCGAACAGGGGGCTAACTACTGAAAAACTGTTTTTT. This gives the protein CASSPPNRGLTTEKLFF.

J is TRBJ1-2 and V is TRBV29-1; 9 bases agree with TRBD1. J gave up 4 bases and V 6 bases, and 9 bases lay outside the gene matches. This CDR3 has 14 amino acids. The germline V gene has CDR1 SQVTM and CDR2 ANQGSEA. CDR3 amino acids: CSVNPGTGRYGYTF. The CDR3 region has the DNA TGCAGCGTAAATCCCGGGACAGGGCGCTATGGCTACACCTTC.

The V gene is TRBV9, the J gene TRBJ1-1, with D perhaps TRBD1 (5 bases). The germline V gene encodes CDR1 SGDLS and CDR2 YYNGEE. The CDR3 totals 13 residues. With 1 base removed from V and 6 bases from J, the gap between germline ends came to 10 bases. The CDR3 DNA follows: TGTGCCAGCAGCGTAATCCAGGGATCTGAAGCTTTCTTT. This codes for CASSVIQGSEAFF.

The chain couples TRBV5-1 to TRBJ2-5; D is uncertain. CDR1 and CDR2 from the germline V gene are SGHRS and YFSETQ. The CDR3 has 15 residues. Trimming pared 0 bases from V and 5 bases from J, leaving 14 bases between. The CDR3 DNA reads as TGCGCCAGCAGCTTGGCCAGAACGGGTCGGGAGACCCAGTACTTC. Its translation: CASSLARTGRETQYF. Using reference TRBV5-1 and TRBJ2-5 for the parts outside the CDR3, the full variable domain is KAGVTQTPRYLIKTRGQQVTLSCSPISGHRSVSWYQQTPGQGLQFLFEYFSETQRNKGNFPGRFSGRQFSNSRSEMNVSTLELGDSALYLCASSLARTGRETQYFGPGTRLLVL.

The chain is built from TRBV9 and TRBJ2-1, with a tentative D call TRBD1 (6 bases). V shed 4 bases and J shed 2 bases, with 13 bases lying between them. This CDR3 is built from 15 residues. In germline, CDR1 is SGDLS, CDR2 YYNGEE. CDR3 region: CASSPLQGTYNEQFF. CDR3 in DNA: TGTGCCAGCAGCCCCCTCCAGGGGACCTACAATGAGCAGTTCTTC.

This CDR3 is CASSPIGGWNEKLFF. The CDR3 DNA reads TGTGCCAGCAGCCCTATAGGGGGATGGAATGAAAAACTGTTTTTT. The chain is built from TRBV7-9 and TRBJ1-4, with D maybe TRBD1 (6 bases). Germline lookup yields CDR1 SEHNR and CDR2 FQNEAQ (reference sequence). V was shortened by 5 bases and J by 5 bases, with 15 bases between the two germline ends. The length of the CDR3 is 15 residues.

In DNA form, the CDR3 reads TGTGCCAGCAGTTCACTACGATCCGGGACAGCCACCGAGCAGTACTTC. It yields the protein CASSSLRSGTATEQYF. The J gene is TRBJ2-7, the V gene TRBV27; 7 nucleotides align to TRBD1. Looked up from germline, CDR1 is MNHEY and CDR2 is SMNVEV (reference sequence). This CDR3 comprises 16 residues. The trim removed 4 bases at V and 6 bases at J, leaving 15 bases unmatched.

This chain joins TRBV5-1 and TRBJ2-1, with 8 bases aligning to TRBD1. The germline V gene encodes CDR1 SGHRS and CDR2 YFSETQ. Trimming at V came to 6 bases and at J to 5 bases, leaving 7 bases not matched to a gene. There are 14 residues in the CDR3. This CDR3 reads CASTGQVMDNEQFF. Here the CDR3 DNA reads TGCGCCAGCACGGGACAGGTTATGGACAATGAGCAGTTCTTC.

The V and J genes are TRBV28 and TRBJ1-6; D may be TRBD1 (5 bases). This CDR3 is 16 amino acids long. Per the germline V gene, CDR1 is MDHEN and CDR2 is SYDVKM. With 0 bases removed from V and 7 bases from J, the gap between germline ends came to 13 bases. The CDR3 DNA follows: TGTGCCAGCAGTTTATGGGGTCGGGGGGGGAATTCACCCCTCCACTTT. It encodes CASSLWGRGGNSPLHF.

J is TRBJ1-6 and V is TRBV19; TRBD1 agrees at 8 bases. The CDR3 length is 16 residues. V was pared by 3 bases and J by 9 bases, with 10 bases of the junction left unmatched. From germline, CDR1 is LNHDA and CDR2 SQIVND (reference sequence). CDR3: CASSIPQTGVSSPLHF. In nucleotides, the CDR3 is TGTGCCAGTAGTATCCCTCAGACAGGGGTAAGTTCACCCCTCCACTTT. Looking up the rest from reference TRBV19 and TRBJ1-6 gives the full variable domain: DGGITQSPKYLFRKEGQNVTLSCEQNLNHDAMYWYRQDPGQGLRLIYYSQIVNDFQKGDIAEGYSVSREKKESFPLTVTSAQKNPTAFYLCASSIPQTGVSSPLHFGNGTRLTVT.

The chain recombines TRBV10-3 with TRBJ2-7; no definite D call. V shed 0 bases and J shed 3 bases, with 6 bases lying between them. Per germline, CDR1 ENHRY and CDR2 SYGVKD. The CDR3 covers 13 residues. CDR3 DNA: TGTGCCATCAGTGAGTCCACTCGCTACGAGCAGTACTTC. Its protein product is CAISESTRYEQYF.

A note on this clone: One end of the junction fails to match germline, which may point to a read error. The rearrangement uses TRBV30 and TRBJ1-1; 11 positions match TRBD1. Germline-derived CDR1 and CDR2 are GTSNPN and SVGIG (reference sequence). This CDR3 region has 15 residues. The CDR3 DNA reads TGTGCCTGGAGTGTACCCGGGACAGGGGGGACCAAGATAGGGTTT. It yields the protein CAWSVPGTGGTKIGF.

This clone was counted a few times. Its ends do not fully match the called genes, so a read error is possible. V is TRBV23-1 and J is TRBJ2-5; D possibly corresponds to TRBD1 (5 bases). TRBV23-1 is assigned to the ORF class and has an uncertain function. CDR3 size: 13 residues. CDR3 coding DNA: TGCGCCAGCAGTCAATCGTCGGCAGGGAAAGTCAACTTC. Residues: CASSQSSAGKVNF.

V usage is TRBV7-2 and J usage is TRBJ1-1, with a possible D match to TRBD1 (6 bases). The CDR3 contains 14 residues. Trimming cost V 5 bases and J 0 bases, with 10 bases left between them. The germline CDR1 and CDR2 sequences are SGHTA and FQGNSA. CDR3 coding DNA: TGTGCCAGCAGCGACAACAGGGTGAACACTGAAGCTTTCTTT. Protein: CASSDNRVNTEAFF.

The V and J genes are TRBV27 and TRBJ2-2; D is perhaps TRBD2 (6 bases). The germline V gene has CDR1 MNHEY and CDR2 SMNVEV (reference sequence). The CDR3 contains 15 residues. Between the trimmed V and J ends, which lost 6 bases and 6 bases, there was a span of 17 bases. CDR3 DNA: TGTGCCAGCAGGCGGGGCCAGGTGCCTTCCGGGGAGCTGTTTTTT. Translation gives CASRRGQVPSGELFF.

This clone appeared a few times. DNA of the CDR3: TGTGCCAGCAGGGGACAGTCAAACATTCAGTACTTC. Its translation is CASRGQSNIQYF. V and J are TRBV5-6 and TRBJ2-4, with 7 bases aligning to TRBD1. Trimming at V came to 5 bases and at J to 6 bases, leaving 2 bases not matched to a gene. Germline V gene sequence: CDR1 SGHDT, CDR2 YYEEEE. CDR3 size: 12 residues.

The CDR3: CASSLDDWIRVNTEAFF. The CDR3 DNA follows: TGTGCCAGCAGCTTAGATGACTGGATCCGGGTGAACACTGAAGCTTTCTTT. J is TRBJ1-1 and V is TRBV11-3, with D hard to call. The germline gives CDR1 SGHNT, CDR2 YENEEA. The CDR3 spans 17 residues. V was trimmed by 0 bases and J by 0 bases, leaving 14 bases between them.

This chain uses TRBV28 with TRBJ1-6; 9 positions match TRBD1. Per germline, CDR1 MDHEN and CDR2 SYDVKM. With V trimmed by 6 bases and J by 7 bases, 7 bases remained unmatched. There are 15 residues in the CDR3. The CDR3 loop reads CASSTWGTGNSPLHF. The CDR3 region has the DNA TGTGCCAGCAGCACTTGGGGGACAGGGAATTCACCCCTCCACTTT.

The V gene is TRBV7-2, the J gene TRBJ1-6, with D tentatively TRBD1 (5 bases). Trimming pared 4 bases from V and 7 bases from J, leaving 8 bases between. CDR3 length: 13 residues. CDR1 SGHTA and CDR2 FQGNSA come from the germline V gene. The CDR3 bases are TGTGCCAGCAGCTGGGGGGGAAATTCACCCCTCCACTTT. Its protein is CASSWGGNSPLHF.

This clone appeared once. The DNA for the CDR3 is TGCAGCGTTGAAAGACGACAGGGGATAGAAAAACTGTTTTTT. Its protein product is CSVERRQGIEKLFF. This sequence joins TRBV29-1 and TRBJ1-4, with 8 bases fitting TRBD1. Germline CDR1 is SQVTM and CDR2 is ANQGSEA. V was pared by 2 bases and J by 8 bases, with 7 bases of the junction left unmatched. The CDR3 contains 14 residues.

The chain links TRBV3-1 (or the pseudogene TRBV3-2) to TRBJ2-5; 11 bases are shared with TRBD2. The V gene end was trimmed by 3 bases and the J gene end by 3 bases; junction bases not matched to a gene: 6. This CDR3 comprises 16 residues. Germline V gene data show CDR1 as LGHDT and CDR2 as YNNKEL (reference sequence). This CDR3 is CASSHPTSGAKETQYF. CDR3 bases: TGTGCCAGCAGCCATCCGACTAGCGGGGCCAAAGAGACCCAGTACTTC.

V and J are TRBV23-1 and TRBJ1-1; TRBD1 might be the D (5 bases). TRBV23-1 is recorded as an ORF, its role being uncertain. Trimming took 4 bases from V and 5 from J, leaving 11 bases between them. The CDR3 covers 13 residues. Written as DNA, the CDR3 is TGCGCCAGCAGTCCAGGGCCAGTGACTGAAGCTTTCTTT. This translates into CASSPGPVTEAFF.